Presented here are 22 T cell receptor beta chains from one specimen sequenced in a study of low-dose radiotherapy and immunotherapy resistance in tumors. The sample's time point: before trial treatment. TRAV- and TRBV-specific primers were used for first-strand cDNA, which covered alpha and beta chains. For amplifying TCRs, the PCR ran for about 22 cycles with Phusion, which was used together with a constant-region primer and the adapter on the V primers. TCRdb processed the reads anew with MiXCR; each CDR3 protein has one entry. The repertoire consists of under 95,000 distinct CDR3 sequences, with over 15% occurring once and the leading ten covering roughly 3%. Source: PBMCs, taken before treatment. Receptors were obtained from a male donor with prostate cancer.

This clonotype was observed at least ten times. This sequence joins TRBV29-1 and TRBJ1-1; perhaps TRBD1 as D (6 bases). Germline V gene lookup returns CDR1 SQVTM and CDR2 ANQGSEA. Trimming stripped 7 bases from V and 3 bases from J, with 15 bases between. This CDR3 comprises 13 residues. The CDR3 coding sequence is TGCAGCGCTAACGGGACACCTGACACTGAAGCTTTCTTT. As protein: CSANGTPDTEAFF.

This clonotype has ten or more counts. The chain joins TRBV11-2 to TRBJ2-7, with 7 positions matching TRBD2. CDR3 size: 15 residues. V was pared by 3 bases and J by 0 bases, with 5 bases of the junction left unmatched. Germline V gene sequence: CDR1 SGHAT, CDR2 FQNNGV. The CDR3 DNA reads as TGTGCCAGCAGCTTCGATCCTAGCGGCTCCTACGAGCAGTACTTC. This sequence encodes CASSFDPSGSYEQYF.

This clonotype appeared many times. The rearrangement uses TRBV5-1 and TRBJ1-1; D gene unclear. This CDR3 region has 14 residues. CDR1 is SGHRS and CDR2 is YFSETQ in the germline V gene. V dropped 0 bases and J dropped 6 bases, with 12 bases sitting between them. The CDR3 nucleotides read TGCGCCAGCAGCTTGGGGCCGCTCAGCCCTGAAGCTTTCTTT. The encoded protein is CASSLGPLSPEAFF. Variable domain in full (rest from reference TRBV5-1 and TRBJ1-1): KAGVTQTPRYLIKTRGQQVTLSCSPISGHRSVSWYQQTPGQGLQFLFEYFSETQRNKGNFPGRFSGRQFSNSRSEMNVSTLELGDSALYLCASSLGPLSPEAFFGQGTRLTVV.

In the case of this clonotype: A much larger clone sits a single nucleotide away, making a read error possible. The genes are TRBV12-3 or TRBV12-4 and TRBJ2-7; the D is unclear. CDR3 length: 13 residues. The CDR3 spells CASSYIRYHEQCF. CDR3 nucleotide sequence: TGTGCCAGCAGTTATATTCGCTACCACGAGCAGTGCTTC.

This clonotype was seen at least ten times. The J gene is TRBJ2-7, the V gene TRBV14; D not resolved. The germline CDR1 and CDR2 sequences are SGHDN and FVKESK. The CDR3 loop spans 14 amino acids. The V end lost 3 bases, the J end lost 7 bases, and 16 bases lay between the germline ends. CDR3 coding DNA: TGTGCCAGCAGCCAGGCCAGTGGGATTTGGGAGCAGTACTTC. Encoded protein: CASSQASGIWEQYF.

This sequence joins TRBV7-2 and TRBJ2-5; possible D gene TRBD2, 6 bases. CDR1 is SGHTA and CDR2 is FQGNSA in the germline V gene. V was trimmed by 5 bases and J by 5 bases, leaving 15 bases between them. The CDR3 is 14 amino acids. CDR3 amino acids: CASSRGTVRETQYF. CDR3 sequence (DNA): TGTGCCAGCAGCCGGGGGACCGTCCGGGAGACCCAGTACTTC.

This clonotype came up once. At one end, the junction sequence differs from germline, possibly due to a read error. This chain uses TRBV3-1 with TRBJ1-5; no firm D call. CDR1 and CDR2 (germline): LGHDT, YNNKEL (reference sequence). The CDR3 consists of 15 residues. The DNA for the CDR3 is TGTACCAGCAGCCAGCCCCCGGGGAACAATCAGCCCCAGCATTTT. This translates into CTSSQPPGNNQPQHF. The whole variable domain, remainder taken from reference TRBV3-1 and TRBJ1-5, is DTAVSQTPKYLVTQMGNDKSIKCEQNLGHDTMYWYKQDSKKFLKIMFSYNNKELIINETVPNRFSPKSPDKAHLNLHINSLELGDSAVYFCTSSQPPGNNQPQHFGDGTRLSIL.

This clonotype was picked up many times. CDR3 loop: CATSDDSRGQETQYF. The DNA for the CDR3 is TGTGCCACCAGTGATGACAGCAGGGGCCAAGAGACCCAGTACTTC. This chain uses TRBV24-1 with TRBJ2-5; D is possibly TRBD1 (6 bases). V shed 3 bases and J shed 1 base, with 11 bases lying between them. Germline CDR1 reads KGHDR; CDR2 reads SFDVKD. CDR3 length: 15 amino acids.

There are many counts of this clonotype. In DNA, the CDR3 is TGTGCCAGCCGACGGACTAGCGGGGGGGCTGTTGGGACAGATACGCAGTATTTT. This codes for CASRRTSGGAVGTDTQYF. The chain has TRBV5-4 and TRBJ2-3; 15 nucleotides align to TRBD2. The CDR3 is 18 amino acids. Germline CDR1 reads SGHNT; CDR2 reads YYREEE (reference sequence). The V gene end was trimmed by 7 bases and the J gene end by 3 bases; junction bases not matched to a gene: 12.

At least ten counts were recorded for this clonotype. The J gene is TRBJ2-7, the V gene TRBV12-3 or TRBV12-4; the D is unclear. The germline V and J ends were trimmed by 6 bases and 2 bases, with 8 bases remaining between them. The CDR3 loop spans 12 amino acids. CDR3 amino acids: CASRKQTYEQYF. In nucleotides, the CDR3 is TGTGCCAGCAGGAAACAGACCTACGAGCAGTACTTC.

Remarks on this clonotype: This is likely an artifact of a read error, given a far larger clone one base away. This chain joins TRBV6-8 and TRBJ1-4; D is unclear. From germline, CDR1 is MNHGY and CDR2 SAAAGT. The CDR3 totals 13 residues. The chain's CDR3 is CGSSGQDNEKLFF. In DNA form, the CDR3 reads TGTGGCAGCAGTGGGCAAGATAATGAAAAACTGTTTTTT.

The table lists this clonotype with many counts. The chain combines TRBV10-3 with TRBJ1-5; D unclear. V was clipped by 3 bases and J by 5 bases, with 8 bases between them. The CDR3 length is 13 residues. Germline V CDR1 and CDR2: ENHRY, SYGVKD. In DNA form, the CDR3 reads TGTGCCATCAGTGAAACCACGGATCAGCCCCAGCATTTT. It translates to CAISETTDQPQHF.

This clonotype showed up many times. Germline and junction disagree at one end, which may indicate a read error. Here the CDR3 reads CSAEGVGGVYNEQFF. In nucleotides, the CDR3 is TGCAGCGCTGAAGGGGTGGGCGGGGTGTACAATGAGCAGTTCTTC. This chain uses TRBV29-1 with TRBJ2-1; the D gene is possibly TRBD2 (6 bases). Germline loops: CDR1 SQVTM, CDR2 ANQGSEA. The CDR3 covers 15 residues.

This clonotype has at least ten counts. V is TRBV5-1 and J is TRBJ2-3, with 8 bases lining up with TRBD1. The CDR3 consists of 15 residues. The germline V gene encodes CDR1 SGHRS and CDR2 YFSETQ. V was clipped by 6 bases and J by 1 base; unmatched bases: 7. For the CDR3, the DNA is TGCGCCAGCACATCTGGGACAGGCGGCACAGATACGCAGTATTTT. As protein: CASTSGTGGTDTQYF.

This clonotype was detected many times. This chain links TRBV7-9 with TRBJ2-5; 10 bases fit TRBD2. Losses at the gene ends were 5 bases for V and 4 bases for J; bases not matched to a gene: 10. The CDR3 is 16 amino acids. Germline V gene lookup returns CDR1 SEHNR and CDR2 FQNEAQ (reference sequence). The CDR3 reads CASSLTSGELLETQYF. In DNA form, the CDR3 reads TGTGCCAGCAGCCTAACTAGCGGGGAATTATTAGAGACCCAGTACTTC.

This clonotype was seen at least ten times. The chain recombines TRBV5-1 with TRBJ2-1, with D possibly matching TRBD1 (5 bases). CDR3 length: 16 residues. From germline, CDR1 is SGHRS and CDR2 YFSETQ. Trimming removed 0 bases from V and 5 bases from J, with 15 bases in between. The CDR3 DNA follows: TGCGCCAGCAGCTTGGACGAGACAGAGGTGAACAATGAGCAGTTCTTC. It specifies CASSLDETEVNNEQFF. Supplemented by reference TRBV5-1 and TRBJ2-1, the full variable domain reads KAGVTQTPRYLIKTRGQQVTLSCSPISGHRSVSWYQQTPGQGLQFLFEYFSETQRNKGNFPGRFSGRQFSNSRSEMNVSTLELGDSALYLCASSLDETEVNNEQFFGPGTRLTVL.

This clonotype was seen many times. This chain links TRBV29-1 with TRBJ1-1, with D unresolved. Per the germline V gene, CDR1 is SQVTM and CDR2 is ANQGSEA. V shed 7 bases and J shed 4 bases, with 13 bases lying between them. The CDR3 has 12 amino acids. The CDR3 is CSAVLWATEAFF. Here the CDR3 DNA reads TGCAGCGCTGTCCTGTGGGCCACTGAAGCTTTCTTT.

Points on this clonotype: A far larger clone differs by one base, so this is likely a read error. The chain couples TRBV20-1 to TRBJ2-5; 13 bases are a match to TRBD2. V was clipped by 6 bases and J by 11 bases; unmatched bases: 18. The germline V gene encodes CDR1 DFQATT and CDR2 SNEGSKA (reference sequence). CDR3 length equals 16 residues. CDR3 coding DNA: TGCAGTGCCCGACCTCCGGGACTAGCGGGGAGCAATGAGCAGTACTTC. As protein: CSARPPGLAGSNEQYF.

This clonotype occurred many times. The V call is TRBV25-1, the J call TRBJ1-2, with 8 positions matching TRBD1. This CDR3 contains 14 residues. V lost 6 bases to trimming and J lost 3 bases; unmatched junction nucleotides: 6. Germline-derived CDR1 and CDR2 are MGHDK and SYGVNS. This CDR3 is CASSPRGRDYGYTF. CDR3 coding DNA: TGTGCCAGCAGCCCCAGGGGGCGCGACTATGGCTACACCTTC.

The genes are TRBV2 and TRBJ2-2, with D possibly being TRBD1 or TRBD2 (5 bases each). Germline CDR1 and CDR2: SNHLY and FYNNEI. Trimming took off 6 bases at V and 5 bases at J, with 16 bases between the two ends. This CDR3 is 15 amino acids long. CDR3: CASSGTDSRTGELFF. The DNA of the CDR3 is TGTGCCAGCAGCGGGACCGATTCGAGGACCGGGGAGCTGTTTTTT.

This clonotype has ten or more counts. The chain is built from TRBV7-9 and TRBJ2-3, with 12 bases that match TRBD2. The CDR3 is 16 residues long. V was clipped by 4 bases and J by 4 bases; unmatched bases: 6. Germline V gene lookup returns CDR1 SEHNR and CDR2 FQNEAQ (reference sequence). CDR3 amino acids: CASSSLSSGGADTQYF. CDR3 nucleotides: TGTGCCAGCAGCTCGCTCTCTAGCGGGGGGGCAGATACGCAGTATTTT.

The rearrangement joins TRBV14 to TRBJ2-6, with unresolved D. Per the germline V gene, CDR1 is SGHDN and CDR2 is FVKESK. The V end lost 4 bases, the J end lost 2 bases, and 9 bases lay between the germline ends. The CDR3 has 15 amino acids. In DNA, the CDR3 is TGTGCCAGCAGCCCCCAGCTACCTGGGGCCAACGTCCTGACTTTC. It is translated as CASSPQLPGANVLTF.